The TCR beta chain described here comes from a study of T cell repertoires in cytomegalovirus infection. TCRdb used MiXCR to reprocess the reads, holding one entry per CDR3 protein. The table records approximately 120,000 distinct CDR3 sequences, over 25% of them present only once. Unmatched junction bases numbered 3, after V lost 4 bases and J lost 2 bases. The CDR3 loop spans 15 amino acids. Germline V gene lookup returns CDR1 MNHEY and CDR2 SVGAGI. This clonotype was counted between two and nine times. The target antigen is unknown. Sequencing was performed on CD8+ T cells from cultured PBMCs, taken from culture after CMV antigen stimulation. The rearrangement links TRBV6-5 to TRBJ2-5; the match to TRBD2 covers 11 bases. The receptor's source is a human donor in good health (CMV status not recorded). Some clones in this sample may be carry-over from other donors' samples. In DNA, the CDR3 is TGTGCCAGCAGTTCACTAGCGGGGGCTCAAGAGACCCAGTACTTC. Protein sequence: CASSSLAGAQETQYF.